Sequencing of this TCR beta chain was carried out in a study of early stage breast cancer tumors (dated by TCRdb to the late 2010s). With regard to the full study: Of the roughly 15 invasive breast tumors, about 13 were found to be estrogen receptor-positive, progesterone receptor-positive and HER2-negative. On average, each sample had around 10-fold read coverage. The samples as a whole yielded a few million detected templates, corresponding to 950,000 to 1,300,000 unique clonotypes. Of the approximately twelve ER+/PR+/HER2- tumors, eight were classified as invasive ductal carcinomas and four as invasive lobular carcinomas.

About this clone: Its antigen specificity is not known. No base quality values were provided; no much bigger clone lies one nucleotide off.

The V and J ends are trimmed by 1 base and 0 bases, leaving 12 bases between them. From a lookup of the germline V gene, CDR1 and CDR2 are SNHLY and FYNNEI. The CDR3 starts with the cysteine, ends with the phenylalanine, and has 17 residues. Just the 51-base CDR3 DNA is kept, in frame starting at base 1. Beyond this particular receptor, the publication reports: Greater similarity was observed between blood and normal breast repertoires than between blood and tumor repertoires, and tumor was distinguished from normal in about 85% of the 16 patients when each tissue was compared with blood. Sequencing bulk genomic DNA from unsorted cells could not capture chain pairing or functional markers like CD4, CD8 and FOXP3. Because the cohort was small, analysis by tumor subtype was not possible. Enriched TCRB sequences shared across patients were found to be mostly commonly generated sequences that were unlikely to play an important role in the tumor microenvironment. Tumors showed approximately 2.4-fold higher T cell density and higher clonality than adjacent normal breast tissue.

The study profiled bulk TCR beta-chain repertoires in matched peripheral blood, tumor and adjacent normal breast tissue taken from some 17 patients with early-stage breast cancer. Before surgery, roughly 4.5-11 mL of whole blood was collected into EDTA tubes and then processed within 2 hours. Ficoll-Paque centrifugation in SepMate-50 tubes was used to isolate peripheral blood mononuclear cells. For storage in liquid nitrogen, PBMCs were cryopreserved as aliquots of about 1.7 to 4.5 million cells in approximately 90% FBS with 10% DMSO. The Qiagen AllPrep DNA/RNA Mini kit was used to extract genomic DNA. Each sample was amplified in two independent genomic DNA replicates, using about 0.52 ug for blood and around 1.5 ug for tumor or normal breast. Following the manufacturer's instructions, the ImmunoSeq Intro kit was used to carry out TCRB sequencing on genomic DNA. Multiplex PCR ran roughly 30 cycles with proprietary primers and spike-in control sequences for absolute quantification. Single-end 150-bp reads were used to sequence an 87-bp fragment spanning the CDR3 and the flanking V and J genes. Each lane of an Illumina MiSeq using version 3.0 chemistry carried seven multiplexed samples, with two replicates per sample. For the original study's pipeline: The vendor's proprietary pipeline handled the raw data processing, merging both replicates into a single result for each sample. Clonotypes were defined as productive rearrangements sharing the V-gene family, CDR3 amino acid sequence and J-gene segment. To compute clonality, the normalized Shannon entropy (Pielou evenness) of TCRB abundances was subtracted from 1. To estimate T cell density, the total number of templates was divided by the number of input cells, which was inferred from the amount of DNA input. Recon with default parameters was used to estimate total repertoire diversity and clonality. A clonotype counted as tumor-enriched if its abundance in tumor exceeded 0.1% and was at least 32-fold higher than its abundance in normal breast. Held by TCRdb, this immuneACCESS table contains in-frame sequences only and omits some clones. Under half of the omission traces to an unresolved V gene where checked; the cause of the rest is unknown. Clone size and V and J calls were adopted from that table, with D and trimming inferred from the DNA. The sample records 25,000 to 30,000 clones, 80% of which are singletons. Together, the top ten hold 10% to 15% of the sample.

This sequence uses TRBV2 and TRBJ1-4, with the D segment identity uncertain. This clonotype was sampled from a person between 55 and 69 years old with breast cancer. Sample: blood. The DNA is as follows: TGTGCCAGCAGTGAAGATGCGAAATTTGCAACTAATGAAAAACTGTTTTTT. It specifies CASSEDAKFATNEKLFF.